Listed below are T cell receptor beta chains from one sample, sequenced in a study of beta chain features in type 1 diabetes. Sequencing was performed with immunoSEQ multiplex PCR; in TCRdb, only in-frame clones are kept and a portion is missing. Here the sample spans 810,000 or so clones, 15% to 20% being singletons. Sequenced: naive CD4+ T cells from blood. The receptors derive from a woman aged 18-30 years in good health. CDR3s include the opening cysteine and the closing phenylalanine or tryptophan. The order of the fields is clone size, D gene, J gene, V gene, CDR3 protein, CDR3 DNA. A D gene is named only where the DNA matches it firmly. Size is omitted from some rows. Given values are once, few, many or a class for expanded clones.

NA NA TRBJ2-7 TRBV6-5 CASSSPRTTYEQYF TGTGCCAGCAGTTCTCCCCGGACCACCTACGAGCAGTACTTC
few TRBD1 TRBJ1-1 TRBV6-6 CASSYGQGGTEAFF TGTGCCAGCAGTTACGGACAGGGGGGCACTGAAGCTTTCTTT
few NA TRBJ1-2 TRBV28 CTTMNYGYTF TGTACAACGATGAACTATGGCTACACCTTC
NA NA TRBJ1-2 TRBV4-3 CASSQDGKPYGYTF TGCGCCAGCAGCCAAGATGGGAAGCCCTATGGCTACACCTTC
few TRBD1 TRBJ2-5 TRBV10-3 CAISEGDRVQETQYF TGTGCCATCAGTGAGGGAGACAGGGTCCAAGAGACCCAGTACTTC
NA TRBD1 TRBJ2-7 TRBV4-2 CASSQDLNRGYEQYF TGTGCCAGCAGCCAAGATCTTAACAGGGGCTACGAGCAGTACTTC
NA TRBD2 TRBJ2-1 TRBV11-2 CASSLVFGRSDNEQFF TGTGCCAGCAGCTTAGTTTTCGGGAGGAGTGACAATGAGCAGTTCTTC
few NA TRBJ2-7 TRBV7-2 CASSLVPVYEQYF TGTGCCAGCAGCTTAGTTCCAGTCTACGAGCAGTACTTC
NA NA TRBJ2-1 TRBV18 CASSPREREAYNEQFF TGTGCCAGCTCACCACGAGAGAGGGAGGCCTACAATGAGCAGTTCTTC
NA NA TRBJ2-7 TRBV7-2 CASSWPPLYEQYF TGTGCCAGCAGCTGGCCTCCCCTTTACGAGCAGTACTTC